A single sample is the source of the 2 T cell receptor beta chains below, sequenced in a study of CD8 T cells in ankylosing spondylitis. Study results and limitations: The study identified a TCR beta motif of roughly eight highly homologous variants that appeared characteristic of ankylosing spondylitis blood.

No antigen is known for these receptors. In TCRdb, the 5' RACE reads were re-called with MiXCR into one record per CDR3 protein. The repertoire has around 450,000 distinct CDR3 sequences, about 25% of them found once; the top ten carry 0.89%. The sample was blood, either unsorted or a sorted T cell fraction (not recorded which). Every receptor here comes from a male donor with ankylosing spondylitis.

The chain recombines TRBV20-1 with TRBJ2-1; 10 bases are a match to TRBD1. The junction had 6 bases not matched to a gene; V was cut back by 5 bases and J by 5 bases. Germline loops: CDR1 DFQATT, CDR2 SNEGSKA (reference sequence). CDR3 length equals 14 residues. This CDR3 reads CSARRDRGNNEQFF. The CDR3 DNA reads TGCAGTGCTCGTCGGGACAGGGGCAACAATGAGCAGTTCTTC.

Only a few counts were recorded for this clonotype. V is TRBV5-1 and J is TRBJ2-1, with 12 bases identical to TRBD2. CDR3 length: 16 residues. From germline, CDR1 is SGHRS and CDR2 YFSETQ. V was pared by 2 bases and J by 9 bases, with 9 bases of the junction left unmatched. This chain's CDR3 is CASSFTLAGGQIEQFF. The CDR3 nucleotides read TGCGCCAGCAGCTTTACGCTAGCGGGAGGGCAAATTGAGCAGTTCTTC.